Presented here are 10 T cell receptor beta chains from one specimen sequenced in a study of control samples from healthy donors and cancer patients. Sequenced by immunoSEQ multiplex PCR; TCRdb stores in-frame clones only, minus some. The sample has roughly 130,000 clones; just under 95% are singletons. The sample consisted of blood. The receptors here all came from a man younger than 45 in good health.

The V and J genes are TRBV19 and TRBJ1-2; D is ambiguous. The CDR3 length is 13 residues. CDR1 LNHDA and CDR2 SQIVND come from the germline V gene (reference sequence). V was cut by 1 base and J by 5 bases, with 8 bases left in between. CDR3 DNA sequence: TGTGCCAGTAGTATAGGCAACAATTATGGCTACACCTTC. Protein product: CASSIGNNYGYTF.

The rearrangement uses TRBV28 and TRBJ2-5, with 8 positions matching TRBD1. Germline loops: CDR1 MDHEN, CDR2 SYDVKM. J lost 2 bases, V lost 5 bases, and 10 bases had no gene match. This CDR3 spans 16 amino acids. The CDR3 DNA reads TGTGCCAGCAGTCGAGGGGAGACAGGGGTACAAGAGACCCAGTACTTC. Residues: CASSRGETGVQETQYF.

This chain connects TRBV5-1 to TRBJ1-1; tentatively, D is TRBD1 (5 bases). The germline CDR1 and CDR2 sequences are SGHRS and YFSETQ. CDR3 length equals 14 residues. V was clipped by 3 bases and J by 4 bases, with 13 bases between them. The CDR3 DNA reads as TGCGCCAGCAGCTCCACTTCAGGGTCCACTGAAGCTTTCTTT. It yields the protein CASSSTSGSTEAFF.

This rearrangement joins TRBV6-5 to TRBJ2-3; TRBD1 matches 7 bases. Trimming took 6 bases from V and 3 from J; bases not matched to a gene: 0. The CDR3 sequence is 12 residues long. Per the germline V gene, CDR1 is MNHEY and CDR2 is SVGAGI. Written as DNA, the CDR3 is TGTGCCAGCAGGACAGGGACAGATACGCAGTATTTT. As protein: CASRTGTDTQYF.

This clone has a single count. The CDR3 sequence: CASTESSYNEQFF. The CDR3, as DNA: TGTGCCAGCACGGAAAGCTCCTACAATGAGCAGTTCTTC. The J gene is TRBJ2-1, the V gene TRBV6-5; D not resolved. V lost 7 bases and J 0 bases, leaving 7 bases between the germline ends. Germline assignment: CDR1 MNHEY and CDR2 SVGAGI. The CDR3 length is 13 residues.

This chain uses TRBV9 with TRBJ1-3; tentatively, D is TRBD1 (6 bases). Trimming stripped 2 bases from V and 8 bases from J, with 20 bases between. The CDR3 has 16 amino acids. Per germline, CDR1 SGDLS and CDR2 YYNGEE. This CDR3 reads CASSVSNRVAGDTIYF. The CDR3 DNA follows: TGTGCCAGCAGCGTTTCCAACAGGGTGGCGGGGGACACCATATATTTT.

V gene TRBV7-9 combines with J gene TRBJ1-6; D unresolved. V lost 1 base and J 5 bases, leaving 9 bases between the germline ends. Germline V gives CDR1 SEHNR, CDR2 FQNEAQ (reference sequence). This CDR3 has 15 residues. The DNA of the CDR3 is TGTGCCAGCAGCTTAGGGGATTCCCATAATTCACCCCTCCACTTT. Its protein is CASSLGDSHNSPLHF.

Here the CDR3 DNA reads TGTGCCAGCAGCCAAGCCATCCCTCCCGGAGAAAAACTGTTTTTT. It specifies CASSQAIPPGEKLFF. The chain employs TRBV4-2 and TRBJ1-4; D is unresolved. The CDR3 length is 15 residues. Germline loops: CDR1 LGHNA, CDR2 YNFKEQ. Trimming shortened V by 1 base and J by 8 bases, and 14 bases separated the two germline ends.

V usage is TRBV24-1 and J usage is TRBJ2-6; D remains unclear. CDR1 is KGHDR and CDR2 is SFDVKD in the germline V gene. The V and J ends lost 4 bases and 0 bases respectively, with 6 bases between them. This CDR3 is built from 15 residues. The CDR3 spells CATSDSISGANVLTF. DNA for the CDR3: TGTGCCACCAGTGACAGCATCTCTGGGGCCAACGTCCTGACTTTC.

The CDR3 loop reads CASSLQGLVNEQFF. Written as DNA, the CDR3 is TGTGCCAGCAGCTTACAGGGGCTGGTCAATGAGCAGTTCTTC. The J gene is TRBJ2-1, the V gene TRBV5-5; 7 positions match TRBD1. The CDR3 totals 14 residues. CDR1 SGHKS and CDR2 YYEKEE come from the germline V gene (reference sequence). Unmatched junction bases numbered 5, after V lost 2 bases and J lost 6 bases.